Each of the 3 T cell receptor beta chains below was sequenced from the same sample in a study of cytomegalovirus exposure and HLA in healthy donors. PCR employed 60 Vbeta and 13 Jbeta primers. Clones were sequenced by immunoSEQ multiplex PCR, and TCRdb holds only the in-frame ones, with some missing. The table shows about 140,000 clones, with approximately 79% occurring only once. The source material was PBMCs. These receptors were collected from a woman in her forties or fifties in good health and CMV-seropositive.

CDR3 nucleotide sequence: TGTGCCAGCTCACCACCTCGGGGAGGGGCTCCTGAAGCTTTCTTT. Protein sequence: CASSPPRGGAPEAFF. The J gene is TRBJ1-1, the V gene TRBV18; possibly TRBD1 for D (5 bases). Between the trimmed V and J ends, which lost 0 bases and 6 bases, there was a span of 14 bases. CDR1 is KGHSH, CDR2 LQKENI, per germline. This CDR3 has 15 amino acids.

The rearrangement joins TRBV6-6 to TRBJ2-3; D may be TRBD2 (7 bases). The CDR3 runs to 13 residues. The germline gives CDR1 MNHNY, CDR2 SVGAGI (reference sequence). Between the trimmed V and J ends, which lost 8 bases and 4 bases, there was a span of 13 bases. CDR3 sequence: CASVPGGPDTQYF. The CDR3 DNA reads TGTGCCAGCGTCCCGGGGGGCCCAGATACGCAGTATTTT.

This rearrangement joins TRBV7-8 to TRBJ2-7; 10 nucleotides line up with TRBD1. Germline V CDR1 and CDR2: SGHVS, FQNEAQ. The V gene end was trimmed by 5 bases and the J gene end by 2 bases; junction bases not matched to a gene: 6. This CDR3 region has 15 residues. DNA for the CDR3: TGTGCCAGCAGCAAAGTGGGACAGGGGCCCTACGAGCAGTACTTC. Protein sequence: CASSKVGQGPYEQYF. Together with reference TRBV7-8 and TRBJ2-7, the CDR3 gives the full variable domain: GAGVSQSPRYKVAKRGQDVALRCDPISGHVSLFWYQQALGQGPEFLTYFQNEAQLDKSGLPSDRFFAERPEGSVSTLKIQRTQQEDSAVYLCASSKVGQGPYEQYFGPGTRLTVT.